This TCR beta chain was profiled in a study of regulatory T cells in long-lasting Graves disease. Time point noted: newly diagnosed GD, antithyroid drugs for less than 3 months. From PBMCs, RNA was extracted and then used to make the TCR library. Diagnosis followed American Thyroid Association guidelines for Graves' disease. CDR3-region Arm-PCR and iRepertoire HTBI primers produced the TCR beta libraries. TCRdb ran MiXCR on the multiplex PCR reads and lists one entry per CDR3 protein. The table has more than 450,000 distinct CDR3 sequences, around 15% seen once. These records were also assigned to another study, of T cells in Graves' hyperthyroidism and ophthalmopathy. That source adds: The primer set for the first-round RT-PCR of the TCR CDR3 was HTBI. The majority of expanded thyroid clonotypes above 0.001 also appeared in blood.

Source: peripheral blood mononuclear cells (PBMCs), taken at new diagnosis, from a patient treated with antithyroid drugs. The TCR originated in a man aged 40-49 years with Graves disease.

CDR3 sequence: CATSDAGGLGTDTQYF. The CDR3 nucleotides are TGTGCCACCAGTGACGCAGGGGGTCTCGGCACAGATACGCAGTATTTT. The rearrangement links TRBV24-1 to TRBJ2-3; 7 bases are a match to TRBD1. Germline V gives CDR1 KGHDR, CDR2 SFDVKD. V dropped 4 bases and J dropped 1; count of bases not matched to a gene: 7. CDR3 size: 16 residues.